Each of the 14 T cell receptor beta chains below was sequenced from the same sample in a study of blood T cell repertoires in COVID-19. The repertoire was sequenced with immunoSEQ multiplex PCR; TCRdb's copy has only in-frame clones and lacks some. Of some 54,000 clones listed, roughly 89% were seen once; the top ten hold 7% to 9%. Sequenced input: peripheral blood. The receptors come from an elderly man with active or convalescent COVID-19.

This clone has more than one count but fewer than ten. This chain uses TRBV6-5 with TRBJ2-7; 7 nucleotides line up with TRBD2. The CDR3 consists of 14 residues. CDR1 MNHEY and CDR2 SVGAGI come from the germline V gene. Unmatched junction bases numbered 11, after V lost 9 bases and J lost 3 bases. CDR3 DNA sequence: TGTGCCAGACAAGCTAGCGGTTGCAACTACGAGCAGTACTTC. Protein product: CARQASGCNYEQYF.

The J gene is TRBJ1-5, the V gene TRBV7-2; 8 bases align to TRBD1. CDR3 length: 16 residues. Germline loops: CDR1 SGHTA, CDR2 FQGNSA. J lost 4 bases, V lost 1 base, and 6 bases had no gene match. CDR3 DNA: TGTGCCAGCAGCTTAGATAGGACAGGGATGAATCAGCCCCAGCATTTT. Its translation is CASSLDRTGMNQPQHF.

The V and J genes are TRBV2 and TRBJ2-7; 14 bases match TRBD2. V lost 6 bases, J lost 3 bases, and 4 bases stayed unmatched. CDR1 and CDR2 (germline): SNHLY, FYNNEI. This CDR3 region has 15 residues. The CDR3 bases are TGTGCCAGCAGAGAGGGACTAGCGGGAGTCTACGAGCAGTACTTC. It codes for CASREGLAGVYEQYF.

J is TRBJ1-2 and V is TRBV7-9; a weak D match, TRBD1 (5 bases). Germline V CDR1 and CDR2: SEHNR, FQNEAQ (reference sequence). This CDR3 region has 13 residues. The ends were cut back, 3 bases at V and 6 bases at J, with 11 bases in the middle. The CDR3 loop is CASSFSQGHGYTF. As DNA, the CDR3 is TGTGCCAGCAGCTTCTCTCAGGGCCATGGCTACACCTTC.

This clone was observed once. This chain uses TRBV4-1 with TRBJ1-4, with D possibly TRBD1 on 6 matching bases. CDR1 and CDR2 (germline): MGHRA, YSYEKL. The CDR3 runs to 16 residues. Trimming took 2 bases from V and 0 from J, leaving 10 bases between them. This CDR3 reads CASSQPGGATNEKLFF. As DNA, the CDR3 is TGCGCCAGCAGCCAACCGGGGGGCGCAACTAATGAAAAACTGTTTTTT.

The V call is TRBV27, the J call TRBJ2-1, with D possibly TRBD2 on 6 matching bases. Germline V gene lookup returns CDR1 MNHEY and CDR2 SMNVEV (reference sequence). Deletions cut 8 bases from V and 8 bases from J, with 16 bases between. This CDR3 region has 13 residues. Here the CDR3 reads CASGPRWGDEQFF. In nucleotides, the CDR3 is TGTGCCAGCGGACCCCGGTGGGGGGATGAGCAGTTCTTC.

The gene calls are TRBV19 and TRBJ2-5; 9 bases fit TRBD2. Germline lookup yields CDR1 LNHDA and CDR2 SQIVND (reference sequence). The CDR3 is 15 amino acids. With V trimmed by 4 bases and J by 6 bases, 9 bases remained unmatched. CDR3 DNA: TGTGCCAGTAGTAAAGTTGCTAGCGGGACACAGACCCAGTACTTC. This sequence encodes CASSKVASGTQTQYF. Together with reference TRBV19 and TRBJ2-5, the CDR3 gives the full variable domain: DGGITQSPKYLFRKEGQNVTLSCEQNLNHDAMYWYRQDPGQGLRLIYYSQIVNDFQKGDIAEGYSVSREKKESFPLTVTSAQKNPTAFYLCASSKVASGTQTQYFGPGTRLLVL.

The chain couples TRBV9 to TRBJ2-1; no clear D. Germline CDR1 and CDR2: SGDLS and YYNGEE. V lost 0 bases and J 3 bases, leaving 4 bases between the germline ends. The CDR3 runs 13 residues. CDR3 residues: CASSVGSYNEQFF. The CDR3 coding sequence is TGTGCCAGCAGCGTAGGCAGCTACAATGAGCAGTTCTTC.

The rearrangement joins TRBV7-2 to TRBJ1-5; no definite D call. This CDR3 comprises 13 residues. Per germline, CDR1 SGHTA and CDR2 FQGNSA. V lost 4 bases and J lost 0, with 4 bases in between. CDR3 coding DNA: TGTGCCAGCAGCTCTTATAGCAATCAGCCCCAGCATTTT. This encodes CASSSYSNQPQHF.

The chain recombines TRBV5-1 with TRBJ1-4; D possibly corresponds to TRBD1 (6 bases). CDR3 length equals 16 residues. The germline V and J ends were trimmed by 3 bases and 0 bases, with 12 bases remaining between them. Germline V CDR1 and CDR2: SGHRS, YFSETQ. The CDR3: CASSSGQRATNEKLFF. Here the CDR3 DNA reads TGCGCCAGCAGCTCAGGACAGAGAGCAACTAATGAAAAACTGTTTTTT.

The rearrangement joins TRBV11-2 to TRBJ2-7; maybe TRBD2 (6 bases). With 7 bases removed from V and 0 bases from J, the gap between germline ends came to 10 bases. The CDR3 is 13 amino acids. CDR1 SGHAT and CDR2 FQNNGV come from the germline V gene. The CDR3 bases are TGTGCCAGCACCGGCGGGGTCTCCTACGAGCAGTACTTC. This codes for CASTGGVSYEQYF. The variable domain in full, with the rest retrieved from reference TRBV11-2 and TRBJ2-7, is EAGVAQSPRYKIIEKRQSVAFWCNPISGHATLYWYQQILGQGPKLLIQFQNNGVVDDSQLPKDRFSAERLKGVDSTLKIQPAKLEDSAVYLCASTGGVSYEQYFGPGTRLTVT.

The V call is TRBV7-2, the J call TRBJ2-3; 9 nucleotides match TRBD2. After removal of 5 bases from V and 7 bases from J, the junction contained 7 bases not matched to a gene. CDR3 length: 14 amino acids. Germline V gene data show CDR1 as SGHTA and CDR2 as FQGNSA. CDR3 sequence: CASSPGTSTNTQYF. Here the CDR3 DNA reads TGTGCCAGCAGCCCCGGGACTAGCACGAATACGCAGTATTTT.

The chain uses TRBV11-2 and TRBJ1-3, with D unresolved. Germline lookup yields CDR1 SGHAT and CDR2 FQNNGV. The CDR3 has 16 amino acids. Trimming took 5 bases from V and 0 from J, leaving 14 bases between them. The CDR3 sequence is CASSPDYGFSGNTIYF. In DNA form, the CDR3 reads TGTGCCAGCAGCCCTGACTATGGGTTCTCTGGAAACACCATATATTTT.

This sequence joins TRBV7-9 and TRBJ2-5, with TRBD1 as a possible D gene (6 bases). The CDR3 length is 15 residues. V shed 5 bases and J shed 1 base, with 14 bases lying between them. Germline values: CDR1 SEHNR, CDR2 FQNEAQ (reference sequence). The CDR3 sequence: CASSIGQLPQETQYF. CDR3 nucleotides: TGTGCCAGCAGCATTGGACAGCTACCCCAAGAGACCCAGTACTTC.